These T cell receptor beta chains were read from a single sample in a study of cytomegalovirus exposure and HLA in healthy donors. Generated by immunoSEQ multiplex PCR, the TCRdb table keeps only in-frame clones and is missing some. Of roughly 100,000 clones listed, about 9.5% were seen once; the top ten hold 5.8%. Specimen: PBMCs. The receptors stem from a man in his forties in good health and CMV-seropositive. Both conserved end residues are trimmed from each CDR3. The order of the fields is CDR3 protein, V gene, J gene, CDR3 length.

ASSPTVYEQY,TRBV18,TRBJ2-7,10
SVKVAGGPSGANVLT,TRBV29-1,TRBJ2-6,15
ASRGTGSTEAF,TRBV25-1,TRBJ1-1,11
ASSQAQLISTYEQY,TRBV2,TRBJ2-7,14
AWSGARAKNIQY,TRBV30,TRBJ2-4,12
SVEGVGGLATDTQY,TRBV29-1,TRBJ2-3,14
ASSSRGLNEAF,TRBV19,TRBJ1-1,11
ASSIQGANEKLF,TRBV19,TRBJ1-4,12
ASSIVSREGGRGYT,TRBV19,TRBJ1-2,14
ASSFFRGNTGELF,TRBV5-6,TRBJ2-2,13
ASTGGWDNEKLF,TRBV25-1,TRBJ1-4,12
ASRGATRGVSEQF,TRBV11-2,TRBJ2-1,13
ASTKTGGSRLCPPQH,TRBV10-1,TRBJ1-5,15
ASSRPGTNEKLF,TRBV7-2,TRBJ1-4,12
ASSQTGDPVMNTEAF,TRBV27,TRBJ1-1,15
ASSLWDRDYEQY,TRBV5-5,TRBJ2-7,12